This T cell receptor (beta chain) was sequenced during a study of T-cell reconstitution after alpha-beta-depleted transplantation in children. This clonotype was seen only a few times. CDR1 and CDR2 (germline): SQVTM, ANQGSEA. Losses at the gene ends were 2 bases for V and 4 bases for J; bases not matched to a gene: 7. CDR3 length equals 15 residues. A TCRbeta library incorporating unique molecular identifiers was prepared. One entry per CDR3 protein results from TCRdb running MiXCR on the PCR reads. Here the sample spans 500,000 to 750,000 distinct CDR3 sequences, more than 20% being singletons. The clonotype comes from a boy less than two years old with Wiskott-Aldrich syndrome, due to receive a stem cell transplant. The chain carries TRBV29-1 and TRBJ2-5; 10 nucleotides line up with TRBD1. Source: PBMCs, taken before TCRalphabeta/CD19-depleted stem cell transplant. The CDR3 is CSVEPTGGLVETQYF. CDR3 nucleotides: TGCAGCGTTGAACCGACAGGGGGCCTCGTAGAGACCCAGTACTTC.